This T cell receptor beta chain was sequenced during a study of cytomegalovirus exposure and HLA in healthy donors. Study as a whole: As an earlier analysis found, 180 million or so T cells yielded approximately 100 million unique TCR beta sequences. Study-level findings and limits: Accurate predictions that matched the HLA-A and HLA-B alleles of most subjects were reportedly made from TCR beta sequences. With DRB1 most and HLA-C fewest, TCR association rates differed between HLA loci in a later analysis.

Vbeta (60) and Jbeta (13) primers were used in the PCR. Sequencing was performed with immunoSEQ multiplex PCR; in TCRdb, only in-frame clones are kept and a portion is missing. The sample contains over 85,000 clones, roughly 66% of which appear only once. V shed 7 bases and J shed 8 bases, with 17 bases lying between them. Germline lookup yields CDR1 SNHLY and CDR2 FYNNEI. This CDR3 has 13 amino acids. This clone was counted between two and nine times. Its antigen is still unknown. Material: PBMCs. The chain employs TRBV2 and TRBJ1-2; tentative D call: TRBD1 (6 bases). The clonotype originates from a man aged 30-40 years in good health and CMV-seronegative. In DNA, the CDR3 is TGTGCCAGCACGTCTGACGGGCAGGGGGGCTACACCTTC. It encodes CASTSDGQGGYTF.